This T cell receptor beta chain was documented in a study of blood T cell repertoires in COVID-19. Study overall: Acute and convalescent COVID-19 samples came from the United States, Italy and Spain.

CDR3 length: 14 amino acids. V dropped 4 bases and J dropped 5 bases, with 14 bases sitting between them. CDR1 is LGHDT, CDR2 YNNKEL, per germline (reference sequence). The table came from immunoSEQ multiplex PCR; TCRdb's copy has only in-frame clones and leaves some out. Of roughly 350,000 clones detected, 92% appear once; the ten largest clones hold about 18%. This TCR came from a woman younger than 45 who had recovered from COVID-19. V and J are TRBV3-1 (or the pseudogene TRBV3-2) and TRBJ1-1, with a weak D call TRBD1 (5 bases). Input material: PBMCs or T cells enriched from blood (not recorded which). Here the CDR3 reads CASSPLGGVTEAFF. CDR3 bases: TGTGCCAGCAGCCCCCTCGGGGGGGTGACTGAAGCTTTCTTT.